The 18 T cell receptor beta chains in this list originate from one sample, sequenced in a study of T cell repertoires in cytomegalovirus infection. What these receptors recognize is not known. TCRdb re-called the reads with MiXCR, one entry per CDR3 protein. The data contain around 300,000 distinct CDR3 sequences, 25% of them singletons. This specimen was cultured PBMCs, taken from culture after CMV antigen stimulation. These receptors originate from a human donor in good health (CMV status not recorded). Some clones in this sample may be carry-over from other donors' samples.

This clonotype was picked up a small number of times. The gene calls are TRBV24-1 and TRBJ2-1; a possible D gene is TRBD2 (7 bases). Germline V CDR1 and CDR2: KGHDR, SFDVKD. The CDR3 spans 18 residues. Trimming removed 0 bases at V and 0 bases at J, with 14 bases between. The CDR3 sequence: CATSDLRLADSSYNEQFF. In DNA form, the CDR3 reads TGTGCCACCAGTGATTTGCGCCTAGCGGACAGCTCCTACAATGAGCAGTTCTTC.

This rearrangement joins TRBV4-1 to TRBJ2-7; D is undetermined. V shed 1 base and J shed 6 bases, with 13 bases lying between them. The CDR3 contains 14 residues. Germline CDR1 and CDR2: MGHRA and YSYEKL. The CDR3 sequence: CASSQVAVASEQYV. The CDR3 nucleotides read TGCGCCAGCAGCCAAGTCGCCGTCGCTTCCGAGCAGTACGTC.

J is TRBJ2-5 and V is TRBV5-4; possible D gene TRBD1, 5 bases. The CDR3 spans 15 residues. The V gene lost 1 base and the J gene lost 1 base, with 11 bases spanning the gap. From germline, CDR1 is SGHNT and CDR2 YYREEE (reference sequence). In DNA form, the CDR3 reads TGTGCCAGCAGCTTGACTCTGGGGCTCCAAGAGACCCAGTACTTC. Its protein product is CASSLTLGLQETQYF.

V is TRBV4-3 and J is TRBJ2-7, with D tentatively TRBD1 or TRBD2 (6 bases each). Germline CDR1 reads LGHNA; CDR2 reads YSLEER. CDR3 length: 14 residues. With 0 bases removed from V and 7 bases from J, the gap between germline ends came to 13 bases. The CDR3, as DNA: TGCGCCAGCAGCCAAGAGAGCGGAGGGGGTGAGCAGTACTTC. Amino acid sequence: CASSQESGGGEQYF.

The J gene is TRBJ1-1, the V gene TRBV3-1; D unclear. V dropped 0 bases and J dropped 0 bases, with 17 bases sitting between them. This CDR3 region has 18 residues. CDR1 is LGHDT, CDR2 YNNKEL, per germline (reference sequence). The DNA for the CDR3 is TGTGCCAGCAGCCAAGAACGTCAGCGTAAACAAATGAACACTGAAGCTTTCTTT. Translating it yields CASSQERQRKQMNTEAFF.

This clonotype was seen repeatedly, ten times or more. The V call is TRBV7-2, the J call TRBJ2-5, with D perhaps TRBD1 (5 bases). The V and J ends lost 2 bases and 3 bases respectively, with 7 bases between them. Germline values: CDR1 SGHTA, CDR2 FQGNSA. The CDR3 contains 13 residues. In DNA form, the CDR3 reads TGTGCCAGCAGCTTATCCAGGGAAGAGACCCAGTACTTC. It encodes CASSLSREETQYF.

This clonotype was found a few times. The CDR3 coding sequence is TGTGCCAGCAGTTTACTGAAGCGGGTCTTCTCTGGAAACACCATATATTTT. Protein product: CASSLLKRVFSGNTIYF. This sequence joins TRBV12-3 or TRBV12-4 and TRBJ1-3, with unresolved D. With 2 bases removed from V and 0 bases from J, the gap between germline ends came to 14 bases. The CDR3 covers 17 residues.

This clonotype was seen at least ten times. This sequence joins TRBV20-1 and TRBJ2-1, with 7 bases that match TRBD2. CDR1 and CDR2 (germline): DFQATT, SNEGSKA (reference sequence). J gave up 6 bases and V 3 bases, and 8 bases lay outside the gene matches. The CDR3 has 14 amino acids. CDR3 sequence: CSASPRTRSNEQFF. The DNA of the CDR3 is TGCAGTGCTAGCCCCAGGACTAGAAGCAATGAGCAGTTCTTC.

The table lists this clonotype with a few counts. The J gene is TRBJ1-1, the V gene TRBV29-1; possibly TRBD1 for D (5 bases). This CDR3 spans 15 amino acids. V was shortened by 3 bases and J by 9 bases, with 23 bases between the two germline ends. Germline V gives CDR1 SQVTM, CDR2 ANQGSEA. CDR3 amino acids: CSVEDPRGTFGKAFF. DNA for the CDR3: TGCAGCGTTGAGGACCCCCGGGGGACCTTTGGGAAAGCTTTCTTT.

This chain joins TRBV6-2 or TRBV6-3 and TRBJ2-3, with 10 positions matching TRBD1. Germline trimming cut 2 bases from V and 3 bases from J; bases unmatched to any gene: 8. The CDR3 is 17 residues long. The germline V gene has CDR1 MNHEY and CDR2 SVGEGT. As DNA, the CDR3 is TGTGCCAGCAGTTACCCCGACAGGGGGCTCTCGACAGATACGCAGTATTTT. Residues: CASSYPDRGLSTDTQYF.

This clonotype appeared a few times. V is TRBV7-2 and J is TRBJ1-2, with D unresolved. The CDR3 runs 13 residues. V was pared by 4 bases and J by 0 bases, with 6 bases between. Per germline, CDR1 SGHTA and CDR2 FQGNSA. The CDR3 bases are TGTGCCAGCAGCTCCACATCTAACTATGGCTACACCTTC. It translates to CASSSTSNYGYTF.

The V and J genes are TRBV27 and TRBJ1-5; 10 bases line up with TRBD1. V was clipped by 6 bases and J by 7 bases; unmatched bases: 6. The CDR3 has 14 residues. Germline CDR1 reads MNHEY; CDR2 reads SMNVEV (reference sequence). Written as DNA, the CDR3 is TGTGCCAGCAGCCCGACAGGGGGCCAACAGCCCCAGCATTTT. This translates into CASSPTGGQQPQHF.

Only a few counts were recorded for this clonotype. The V call is TRBV5-1, the J call TRBJ2-3, with D unresolved. CDR3 size: 15 residues. Looked up from germline, CDR1 is SGHRS and CDR2 is YFSETQ. V was trimmed by 0 bases and J by 2 bases, leaving 10 bases between them. CDR3 DNA: TGCGCCAGCAGCTTGGCGCCGCCTAACACAGATACGCAGTATTTT. It is translated as CASSLAPPNTDTQYF.

V is TRBV28 and J is TRBJ1-1; 10 bases are a match to TRBD1. This CDR3 spans 14 amino acids. Per the germline V gene, CDR1 is MDHEN and CDR2 is SYDVKM. V shed 6 bases, J shed 5 bases, and the junction held 6 bases outside the gene matches. CDR3 residues: CASRAGQGVTEAFF. The DNA of the CDR3 is TGTGCCAGCAGGGCCGGACAGGGGGTAACTGAAGCTTTCTTT.

The chain couples TRBV7-8 to TRBJ2-3, with 11 bases aligning to TRBD1. Losses at the gene ends were 4 bases for V and 4 bases for J; bases not matched to a gene: 4. This CDR3 comprises 15 residues. CDR1 and CDR2 from the germline V gene are SGHVS and FQNEAQ. CDR3: CASSSPGQGADTQYF. The CDR3 DNA reads as TGTGCCAGCAGCTCCCCGGGACAGGGGGCAGATACGCAGTATTTT.

Ten or more counts support this clonotype. The chain links TRBV7-6 to TRBJ2-3; 9 nucleotides match TRBD2. Germline values: CDR1 SGHVS, CDR2 FNYEAQ. The length of the CDR3 is 17 residues. The J segment lost 0 bases and the V segment lost 5 bases, leaving 9 bases of the junction unmatched. The CDR3 DNA reads TGTGCCAGCAGCACAAGCGGGGGGAGTGATAGCACAGATACGCAGTATTTT. It translates to CASSTSGGSDSTDTQYF.

This clonotype was seen more than once but under ten times. The chain is built from TRBV20-1 and TRBJ1-4; tentative D call: TRBD1 (5 bases). The CDR3 runs to 15 residues. Trimming took off 0 bases at V and 8 bases at J, with 16 bases between the two ends. CDR1 is DFQATT and CDR2 is SNEGSKA in the germline V gene (reference sequence). CDR3 sequence: CSAREGEDNREKLFF. The CDR3 nucleotides are TGCAGTGCTAGAGAAGGAGAGGACAATCGGGAAAAACTGTTTTTT.

The chain couples TRBV20-1 to TRBJ2-1; 8 bases align to TRBD2. The CDR3 is 13 residues long. Germline-derived CDR1 and CDR2 are DFQATT and SNEGSKA (reference sequence). The V segment lost 6 bases and the J segment 10 bases; nucleotides outside the gene matches: 11. This CDR3 is CSAKAGVVAEQFF. The CDR3 DNA reads as TGCAGTGCCAAAGCGGGAGTGGTTGCAGAGCAGTTCTTC.